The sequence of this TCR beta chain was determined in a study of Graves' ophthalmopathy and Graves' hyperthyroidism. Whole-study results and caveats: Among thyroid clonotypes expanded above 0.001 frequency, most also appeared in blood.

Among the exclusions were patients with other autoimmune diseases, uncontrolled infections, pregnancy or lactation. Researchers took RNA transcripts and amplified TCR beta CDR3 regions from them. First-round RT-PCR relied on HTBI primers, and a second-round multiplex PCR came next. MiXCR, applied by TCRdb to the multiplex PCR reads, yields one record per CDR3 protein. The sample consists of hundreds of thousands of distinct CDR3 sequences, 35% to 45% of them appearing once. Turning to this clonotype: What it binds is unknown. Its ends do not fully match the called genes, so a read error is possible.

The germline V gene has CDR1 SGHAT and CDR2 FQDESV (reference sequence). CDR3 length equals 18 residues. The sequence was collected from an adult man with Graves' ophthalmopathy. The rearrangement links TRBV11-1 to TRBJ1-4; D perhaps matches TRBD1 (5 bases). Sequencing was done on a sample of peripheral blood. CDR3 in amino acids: CASSLGGLLSATNERLFF. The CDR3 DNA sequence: TGTGCCAGCAGCTTAGGGGGCCTTCTTTCTGCAACTAATGAAAGACTGTTTTTT. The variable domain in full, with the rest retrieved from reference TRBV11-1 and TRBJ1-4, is EAEVAQSPRYKITEKSQAVAFWCDPISGHATLYWYRQILGQGPELLVQFQDESVVDDSQLPKDRFSAERLKGVDSTLKIQPAELGDSAMYLCASSLGGLLSATNERLFFGSGTQLSVL.